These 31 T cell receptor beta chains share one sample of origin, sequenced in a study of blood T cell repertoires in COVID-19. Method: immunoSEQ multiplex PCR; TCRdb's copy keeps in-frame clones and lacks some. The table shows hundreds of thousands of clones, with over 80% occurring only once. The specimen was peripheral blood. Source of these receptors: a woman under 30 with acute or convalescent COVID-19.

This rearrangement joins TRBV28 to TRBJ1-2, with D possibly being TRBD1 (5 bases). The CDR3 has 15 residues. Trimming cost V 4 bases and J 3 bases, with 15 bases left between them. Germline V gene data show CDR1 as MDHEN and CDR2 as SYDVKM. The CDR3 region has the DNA TGTGCCAGCAGTTGGGGGGGGATAGTGGACTATGGCTACACCTTC. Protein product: CASSWGGIVDYGYTF.

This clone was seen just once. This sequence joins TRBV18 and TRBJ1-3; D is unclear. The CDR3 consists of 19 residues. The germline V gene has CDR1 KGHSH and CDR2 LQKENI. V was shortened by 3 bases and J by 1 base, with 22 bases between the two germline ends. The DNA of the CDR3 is TGTGCCAGCTCACCGCCTACTAAAAACATGGTGGAGTCTGGAAACACCATATATTTT. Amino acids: CASSPPTKNMVESGNTIYF.

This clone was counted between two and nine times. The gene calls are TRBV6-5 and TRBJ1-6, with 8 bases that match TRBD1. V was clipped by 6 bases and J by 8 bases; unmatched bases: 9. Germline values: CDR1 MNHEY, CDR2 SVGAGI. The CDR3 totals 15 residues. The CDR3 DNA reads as TGTGCCAGCAGCCCGTCCGGGACAGGCGATTCACCCCTCCACTTT. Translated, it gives CASSPSGTGDSPLHF.

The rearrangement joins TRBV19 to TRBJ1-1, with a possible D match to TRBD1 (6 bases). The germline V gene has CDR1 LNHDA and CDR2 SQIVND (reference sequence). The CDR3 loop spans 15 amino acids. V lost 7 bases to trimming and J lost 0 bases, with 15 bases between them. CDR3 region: CASTPLQGLNTEAFF. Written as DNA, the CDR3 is TGTGCCAGTACTCCACTACAGGGCTTGAACACTGAAGCTTTCTTT.

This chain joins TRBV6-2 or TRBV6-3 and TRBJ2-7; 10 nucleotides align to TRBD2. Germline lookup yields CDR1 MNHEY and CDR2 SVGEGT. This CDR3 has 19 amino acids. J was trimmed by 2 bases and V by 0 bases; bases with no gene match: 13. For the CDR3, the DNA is TGTGCCAGCAGTTACTCAGTAGCGGGGGGAGTGTACGTAGCCTACGAGCAGTACTTC. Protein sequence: CASSYSVAGGVYVAYEQYF.

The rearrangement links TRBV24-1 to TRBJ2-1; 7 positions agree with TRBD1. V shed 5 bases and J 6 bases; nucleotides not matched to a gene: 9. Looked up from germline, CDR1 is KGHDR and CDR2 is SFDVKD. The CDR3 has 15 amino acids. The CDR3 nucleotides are TGTGCCACCAGTGGTACAGGGGCCCTTACCAATGAGCAGTTCTTC. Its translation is CATSGTGALTNEQFF.

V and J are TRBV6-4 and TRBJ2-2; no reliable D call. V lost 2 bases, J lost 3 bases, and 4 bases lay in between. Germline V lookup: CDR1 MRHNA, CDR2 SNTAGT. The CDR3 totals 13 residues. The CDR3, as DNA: TGTGCCAGCAGTGACGAGTACACCGGGGAGCTGTTTTTT. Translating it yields CASSDEYTGELFF.

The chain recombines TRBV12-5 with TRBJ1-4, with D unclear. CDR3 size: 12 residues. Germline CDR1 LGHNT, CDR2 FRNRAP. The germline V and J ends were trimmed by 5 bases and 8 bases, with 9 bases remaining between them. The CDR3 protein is CASGPRREKLFF. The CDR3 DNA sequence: TGTGCTAGTGGTCCCAGGAGGGAAAAACTGTTTTTT.

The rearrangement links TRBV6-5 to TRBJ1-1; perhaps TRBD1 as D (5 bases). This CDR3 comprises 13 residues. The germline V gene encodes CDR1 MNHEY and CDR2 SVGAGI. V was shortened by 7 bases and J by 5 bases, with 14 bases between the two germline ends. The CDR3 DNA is TGTGCCAGCAAGTCAGGGTTGGGAACTGAAGCTTTCTTT. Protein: CASKSGLGTEAFF.

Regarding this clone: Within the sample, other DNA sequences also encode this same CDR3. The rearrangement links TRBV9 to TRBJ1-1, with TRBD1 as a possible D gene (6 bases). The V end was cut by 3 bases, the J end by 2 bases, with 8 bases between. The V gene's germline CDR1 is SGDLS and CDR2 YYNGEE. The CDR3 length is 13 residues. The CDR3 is CASSATGNTEAFF. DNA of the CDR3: TGTGCCAGCAGCGCGACAGGAAACACTGAAGCTTTCTTT.

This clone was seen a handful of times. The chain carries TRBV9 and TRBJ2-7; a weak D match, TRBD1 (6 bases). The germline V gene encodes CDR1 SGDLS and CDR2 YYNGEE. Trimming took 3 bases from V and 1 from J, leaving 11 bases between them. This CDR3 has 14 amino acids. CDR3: CASSAATGSYEQYF. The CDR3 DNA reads TGTGCCAGCAGCGCAGCGACAGGATCCTACGAGCAGTACTTC.

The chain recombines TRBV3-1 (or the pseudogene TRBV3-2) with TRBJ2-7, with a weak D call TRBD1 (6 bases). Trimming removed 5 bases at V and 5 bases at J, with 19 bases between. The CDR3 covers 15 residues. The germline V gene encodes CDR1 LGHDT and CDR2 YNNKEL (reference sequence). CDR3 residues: CASSYGTPEVNEQYF. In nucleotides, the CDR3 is TGTGCCAGCAGCTACGGGACACCAGAGGTTAACGAGCAGTACTTC.

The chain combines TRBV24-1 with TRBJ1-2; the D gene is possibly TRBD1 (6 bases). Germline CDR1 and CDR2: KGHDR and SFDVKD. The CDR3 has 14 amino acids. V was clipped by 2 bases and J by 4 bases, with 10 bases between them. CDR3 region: CATSDSRTVYGYTF. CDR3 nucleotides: TGTGCCACCAGTGATTCTAGGACAGTCTATGGCTACACCTTC.

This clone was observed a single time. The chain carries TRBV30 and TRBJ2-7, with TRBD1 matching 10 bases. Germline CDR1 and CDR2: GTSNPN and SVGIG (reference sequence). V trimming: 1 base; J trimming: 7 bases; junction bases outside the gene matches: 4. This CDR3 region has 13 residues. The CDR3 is CAWSGTGGGEQYF. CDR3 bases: TGTGCCTGGAGTGGGACAGGGGGTGGAGAGCAGTACTTC.

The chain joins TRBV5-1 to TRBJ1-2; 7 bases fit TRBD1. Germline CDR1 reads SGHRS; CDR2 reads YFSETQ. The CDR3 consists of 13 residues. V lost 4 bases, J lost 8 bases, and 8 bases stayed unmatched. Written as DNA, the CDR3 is TGCGCCAGCAGCCGAGGGGGCTCCGCCGGCTACACCTTC. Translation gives CASSRGGSAGYTF. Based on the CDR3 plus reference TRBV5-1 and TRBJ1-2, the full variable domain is KAGVTQTPRYLIKTRGQQVTLSCSPISGHRSVSWYQQTPGQGLQFLFEYFSETQRNKGNFPGRFSGRQFSNSRSEMNVSTLELGDSALYLCASSRGGSAGYTFGSGTRLTVV.

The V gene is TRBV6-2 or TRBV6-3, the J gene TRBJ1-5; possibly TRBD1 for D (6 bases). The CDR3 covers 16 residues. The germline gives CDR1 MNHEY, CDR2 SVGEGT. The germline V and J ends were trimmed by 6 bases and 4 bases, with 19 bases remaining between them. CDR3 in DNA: TGTGCCAGCAGCCCAAACCCAGGGGTCTTAAATCAGCCCCAGCATTTT. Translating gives CASSPNPGVLNQPQHF.

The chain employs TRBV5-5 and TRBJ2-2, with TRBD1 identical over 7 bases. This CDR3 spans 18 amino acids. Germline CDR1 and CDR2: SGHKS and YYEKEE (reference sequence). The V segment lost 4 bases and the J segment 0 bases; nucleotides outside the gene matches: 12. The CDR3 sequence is CASSTWTGRFANTGELFF. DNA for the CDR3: TGTGCCAGCAGCACCTGGACAGGACGGTTCGCGAACACCGGGGAGCTGTTTTTT.

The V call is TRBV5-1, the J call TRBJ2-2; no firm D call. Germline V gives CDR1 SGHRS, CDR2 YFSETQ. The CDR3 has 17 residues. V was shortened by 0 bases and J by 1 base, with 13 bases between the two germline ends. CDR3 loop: CASSLEVGSRNTGELFF. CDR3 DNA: TGCGCCAGCAGCTTGGAAGTCGGGTCGAGGAACACCGGGGAGCTGTTTTTT.

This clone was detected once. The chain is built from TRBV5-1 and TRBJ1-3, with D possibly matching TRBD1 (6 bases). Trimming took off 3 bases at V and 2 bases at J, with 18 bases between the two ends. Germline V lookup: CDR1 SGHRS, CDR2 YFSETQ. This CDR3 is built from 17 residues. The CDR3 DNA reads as TGCGCCAGCAGCTCGAAGGGCCAGGGGTCTGCTGGAAACACCATATATTTT. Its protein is CASSSKGQGSAGNTIYF. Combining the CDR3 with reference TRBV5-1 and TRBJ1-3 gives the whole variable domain KAGVTQTPRYLIKTRGQQVTLSCSPISGHRSVSWYQQTPGQGLQFLFEYFSETQRNKGNFPGRFSGRQFSNSRSEMNVSTLELGDSALYLCASSSKGQGSAGNTIYFGEGSWLTVV.

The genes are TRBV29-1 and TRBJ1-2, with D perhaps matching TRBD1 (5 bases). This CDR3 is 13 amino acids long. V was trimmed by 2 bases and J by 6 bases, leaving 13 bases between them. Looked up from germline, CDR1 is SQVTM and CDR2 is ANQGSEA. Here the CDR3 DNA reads TGCAGCGTTGAAAGACCAGGGCTCGATGGCTACACCTTC. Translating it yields CSVERPGLDGYTF. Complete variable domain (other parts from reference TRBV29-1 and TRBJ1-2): SAVISQKPSRDICQRGTSLTIQCQVDSQVTMMFWYRQQPGQSLTLIATANQGSEATYESGFVIDKFPISRPNLTFSTLTVSNMSPEDSSIYLCSVERPGLDGYTFGSGTRLTVV.

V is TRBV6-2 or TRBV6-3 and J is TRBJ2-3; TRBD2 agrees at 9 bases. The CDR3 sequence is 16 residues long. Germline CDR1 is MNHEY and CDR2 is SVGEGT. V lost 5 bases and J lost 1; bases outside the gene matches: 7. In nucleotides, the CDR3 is TGTGCCAGCAGTGCCTCCCCTAGCGGGGGCACAGATACGCAGTATTTT. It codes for CASSASPSGGTDTQYF.

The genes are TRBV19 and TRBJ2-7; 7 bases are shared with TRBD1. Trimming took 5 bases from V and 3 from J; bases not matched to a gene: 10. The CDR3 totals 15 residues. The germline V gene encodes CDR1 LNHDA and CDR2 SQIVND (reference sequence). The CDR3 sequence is CASSSRTGGLYEQYF. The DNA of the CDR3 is TGTGCCAGTAGTTCCCGGACAGGAGGTCTCTACGAGCAGTACTTC. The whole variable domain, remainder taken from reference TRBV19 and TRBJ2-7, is DGGITQSPKYLFRKEGQNVTLSCEQNLNHDAMYWYRQDPGQGLRLIYYSQIVNDFQKGDIAEGYSVSREKKESFPLTVTSAQKNPTAFYLCASSSRTGGLYEQYFGPGTRLTVT.

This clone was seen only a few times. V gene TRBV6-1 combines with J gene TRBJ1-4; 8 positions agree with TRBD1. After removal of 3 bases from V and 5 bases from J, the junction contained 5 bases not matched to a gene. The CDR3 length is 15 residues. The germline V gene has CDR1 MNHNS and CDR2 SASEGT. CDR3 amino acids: CASSDGTGGNEKLFF. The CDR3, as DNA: TGTGCCAGCAGTGATGGGACAGGAGGAAATGAAAAACTGTTTTTT.

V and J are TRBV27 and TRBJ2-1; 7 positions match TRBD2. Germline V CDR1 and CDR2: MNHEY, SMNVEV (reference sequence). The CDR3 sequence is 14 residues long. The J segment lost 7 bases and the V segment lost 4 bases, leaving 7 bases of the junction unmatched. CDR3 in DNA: TGTGCCAGCAGTTACGGGGGGTTTCGGAATGAGCAGTTCTTC. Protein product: CASSYGGFRNEQFF.

The CDR3: CASSEYSSNYGYTF. The CDR3 nucleotides are TGTGCCAGCAGTGAATACTCGAGTAACTATGGCTACACCTTC. The chain uses TRBV25-1 and TRBJ1-2; D is unresolved. Trimming removed 0 bases at V and 1 base at J, with 6 bases between. The CDR3 has 14 amino acids. Looked up from germline, CDR1 is MGHDK and CDR2 is SYGVNS.

CDR3 sequence (DNA): TGTGCCACCGCTAAGGGGGGGCGTCAAGAGACCCAGTACTTC. Protein: CATAKGGRQETQYF. The chain carries TRBV24-1 and TRBJ2-5; the D gene is possibly TRBD2 (7 bases). CDR1 KGHDR and CDR2 SFDVKD come from the germline V gene. The CDR3 loop spans 14 amino acids. The V end lost 9 bases, the J end lost 2 bases, and 15 bases lay between the germline ends.

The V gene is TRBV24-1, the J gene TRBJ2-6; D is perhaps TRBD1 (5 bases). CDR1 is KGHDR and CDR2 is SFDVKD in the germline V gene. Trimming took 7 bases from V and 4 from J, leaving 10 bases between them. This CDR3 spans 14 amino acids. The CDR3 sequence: CATRPRQGANVLTF. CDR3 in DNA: TGTGCCACCAGACCTAGACAGGGGGCCAACGTCCTGACTTTC.

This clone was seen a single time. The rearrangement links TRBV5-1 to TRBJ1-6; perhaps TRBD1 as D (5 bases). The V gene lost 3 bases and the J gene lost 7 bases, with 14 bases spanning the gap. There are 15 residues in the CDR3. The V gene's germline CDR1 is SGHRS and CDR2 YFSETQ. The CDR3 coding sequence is TGCGCCAGCAGCTCGTTCGGGGGATTGAATTCACCCCTCCACTTT. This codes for CASSSFGGLNSPLHF.

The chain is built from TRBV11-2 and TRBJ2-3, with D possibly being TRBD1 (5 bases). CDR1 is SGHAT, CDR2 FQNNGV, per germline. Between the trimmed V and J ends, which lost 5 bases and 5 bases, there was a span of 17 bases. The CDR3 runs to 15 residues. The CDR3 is CASSPINGQGDTQYF. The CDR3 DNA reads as TGTGCCAGCAGCCCGATCAATGGCCAGGGAGATACGCAGTATTTT.

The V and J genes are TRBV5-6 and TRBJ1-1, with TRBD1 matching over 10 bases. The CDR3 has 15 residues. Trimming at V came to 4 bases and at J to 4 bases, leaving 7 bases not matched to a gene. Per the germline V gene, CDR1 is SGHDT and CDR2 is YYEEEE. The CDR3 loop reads CASSPEGQGITEAFF. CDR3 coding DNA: TGTGCCAGCAGCCCCGAGGGACAGGGGATCACTGAAGCTTTCTTT.

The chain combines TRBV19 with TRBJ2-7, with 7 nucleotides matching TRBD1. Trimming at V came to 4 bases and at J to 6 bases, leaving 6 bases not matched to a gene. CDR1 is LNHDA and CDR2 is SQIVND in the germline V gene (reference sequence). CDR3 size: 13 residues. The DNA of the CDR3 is TGTGCCAGTAGTAAAGACAGGGTTCGCGAGCAGTACTTC. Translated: CASSKDRVREQYF.